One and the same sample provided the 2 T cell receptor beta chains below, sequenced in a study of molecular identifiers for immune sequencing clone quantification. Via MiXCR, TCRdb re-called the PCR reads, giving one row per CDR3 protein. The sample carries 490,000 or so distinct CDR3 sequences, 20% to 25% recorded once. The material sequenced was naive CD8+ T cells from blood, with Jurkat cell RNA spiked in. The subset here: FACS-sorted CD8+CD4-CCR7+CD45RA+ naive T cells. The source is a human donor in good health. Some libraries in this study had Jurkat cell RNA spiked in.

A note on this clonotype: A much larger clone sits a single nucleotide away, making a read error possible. In nucleotides, the CDR3 is TGTGCCAGCAGCCCGAAGGAAGGACAGGGGGGAACTGGAGCTTTCTTT. Encoded protein: CASSPKEGQGGTGAFF. The chain carries TRBV7-9 and TRBJ1-1; 10 nucleotides match TRBD1. The CDR3 spans 16 residues. CDR1 and CDR2 (germline): SEHNR, FQNEAQ (reference sequence).

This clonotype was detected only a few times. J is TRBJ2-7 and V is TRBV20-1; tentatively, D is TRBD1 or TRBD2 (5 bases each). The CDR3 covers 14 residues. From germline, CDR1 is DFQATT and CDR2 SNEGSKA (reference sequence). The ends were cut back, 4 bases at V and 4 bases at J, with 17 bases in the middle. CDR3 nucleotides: TGCAGTGCTATAAACCGGGACCGGGCGTACGAGCAGTACTTC. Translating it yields CSAINRDRAYEQYF.